This T cell receptor (beta chain) was recorded in a study of molecular identifiers for immune sequencing clone quantification. Points from the study as a whole: Clones with over 20 RNA copies captured over 99% of effector molecules but under 1% of naive ones. Highly expanded clone sizes could end up underestimated if a barcode were shared by identical TCR molecules. Reportedly, one cell's Jurkat TCR RNA was detected within 1,200,000 naive CD8 cells.

Generation of bulk TCR libraries relied on previously described methods and listed TCR primers. Via MiXCR, TCRdb re-called the PCR reads, giving one row per CDR3 protein. The sample lists around 480,000 distinct CDR3 sequences, about a fifth occurring once. On this clonotype: Its antigen is still unknown. This may be a read error: a much more frequent sequence differs by one nucleotide.

The CDR3 has 15 amino acids. Germline values: CDR1 SEHNR, CDR2 FQNEAQ (reference sequence). The sequenced sample consisted of naive CD8+ T cells from blood, with Jurkat cell RNA spiked in. Subset here: FACS-sorted CD8+CD4-CCR7+CD45RA+ naive T cells. V is TRBV7-9 and J is TRBJ2-2, with D unclear. The receptor was isolated from a human donor in good health. Some libraries in this study had Jurkat cell RNA spiked in. The CDR3 nucleotides read TGTGCCAGCAGCACGCTGGTCCGGAACGCCGGGGAGCTGTTTTTT. Amino acids: CASSTLVRNAGELFF.